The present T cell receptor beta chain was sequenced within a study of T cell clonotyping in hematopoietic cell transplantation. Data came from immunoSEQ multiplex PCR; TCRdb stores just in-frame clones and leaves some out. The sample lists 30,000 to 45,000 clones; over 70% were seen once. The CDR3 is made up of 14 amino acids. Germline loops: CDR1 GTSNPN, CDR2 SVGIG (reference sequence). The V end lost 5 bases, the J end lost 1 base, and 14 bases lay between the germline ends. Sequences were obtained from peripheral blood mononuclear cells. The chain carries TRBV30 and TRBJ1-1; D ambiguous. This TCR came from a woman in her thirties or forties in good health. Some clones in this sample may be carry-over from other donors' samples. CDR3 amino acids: CAWLWGSGNTEAFF. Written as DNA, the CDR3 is TGTGCCTGGTTGTGGGGATCCGGGAACACTGAAGCTTTCTTT.